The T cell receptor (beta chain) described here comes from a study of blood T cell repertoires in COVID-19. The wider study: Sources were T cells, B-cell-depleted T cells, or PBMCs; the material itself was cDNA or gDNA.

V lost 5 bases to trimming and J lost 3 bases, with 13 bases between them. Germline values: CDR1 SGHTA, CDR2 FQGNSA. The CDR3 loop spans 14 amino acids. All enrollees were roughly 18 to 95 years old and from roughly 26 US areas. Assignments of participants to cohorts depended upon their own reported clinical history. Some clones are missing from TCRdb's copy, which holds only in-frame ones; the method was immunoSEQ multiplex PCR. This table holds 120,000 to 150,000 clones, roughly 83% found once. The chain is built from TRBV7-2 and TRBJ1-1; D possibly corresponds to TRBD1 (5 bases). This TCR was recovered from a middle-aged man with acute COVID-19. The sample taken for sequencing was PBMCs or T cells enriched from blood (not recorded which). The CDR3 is CASSTNGGDTEAFF. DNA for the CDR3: TGTGCCAGCAGCACTAACGGGGGTGACACTGAAGCTTTCTTT.